The sequence of this T cell receptor (beta chain) was determined in a study of T-cell memory formation after mild COVID-19 (dated by TCRdb to the early 2020s). In terms of the full investigation: TCR sequence clusters from the two donors were largely donor specific. In a couple of donors, T-cell clones that expanded and contracted after mild COVID-19 were tracked by sequencing TCRalpha and TCRbeta repertoires over time. Two young, previously healthy adult volunteers made up the cohort, one male and one female.

Sequencer: Illumina NovaSeq 6000. Using 5'RACE with constant-segment primers, TCRalpha and TCRbeta cDNA libraries were constructed, with sample barcodes and unique molecular identifiers added in the process. RNA was extracted from every sample with Trizol reagent. Amplification of the libraries took two PCR steps, and the second step added a second sample barcode plus Illumina TruSeq adapters. Sequencing of libraries was performed on an Illumina NovaSeq with 2 x 150 bp paired-end reads. The published analysis was carried out like this. The reads were demultiplexed and collapsed into UMI-guided consensus sequences using migec v1.2.7. Using mixcr v2.1.11, UMI consensuses were aligned to TRA and TRB V and J templates and then assembled into clonotypes. A clonotype was counted as expanded or contracted only when both edgeR and NoisET called the clonotype significant, with the noise models trained on biological replicates. For edgeR calls, the thresholds were a false discovery rate-adjusted p below 0.01 and a log2 fold-change of 1. As an exploratory analysis of dynamics, max-normalized trajectories of the 1000 most abundant clonotypes were examined with PCA combined with hierarchical clustering. Separately sequenced CD4+ and CD8+ repertoires were used to assign a CD4 or CD8 phenotype to each responding clone. In TCRdb, the public reads were trimmed at Q25 with fastp and aligned with MiXCR, with productive beta chains retained. Every distinct CDR3 protein forms one entry, paired with its most common genes and DNA. TCRdb's processing, not the authors' own work, is the source of the V and J calls. The sample table holds hundreds of thousands of distinct CDR3 sequences, of which 15% to 20% were seen once. The ten most abundant clones make up about 12% of the sample.

PBMCs were isolated by Ficoll-Paque density gradient centrifugation. For this clonotype: The antigen it binds to is not known. No quality values exist for individual bases; no much larger clone is one base distant.

From the cysteine through the phenylalanine, the CDR3 covers 15 amino acids. Here the CDR3 DNA is all that survives: 45 bases in frame from base 1. The germline V end is reduced by 3 bases and the J end by 5 bases; junction bases left unmatched: 9. Looking up the germline V gene yields CDR1 MGHRA and CDR2 YSYEKL. Overall results and qualifications from the work: The second-wave clones that peaked on day 37 were not confirmed to be SARS-CoV-2 specific. Contracting CD4+ clones appeared mostly in the CM and EM memory subsets, whereas CD8+ clones were enriched in EMRA. From day 15 to 85, contracting clones showed balanced CD4/CD8 phenotypes, whereas a second wave of clones that expanded from day 15 to 37 leaned towards CD4+. Some responding clones were found in pre-infection memory, which suggests that pre-existing cross-reactive memory T cells took part in the SARS-CoV-2 response. The study covered only a couple of mild cases, and larger cohorts including severe cases with pre-infection samples were considered necessary.

The sequence derives from an adult woman who had mild COVID-19 (a few samples of this study predate the infection). The sample titles of this study are shuffled in the database, so cell type and time point are left out; the donor was told from shared clones. Rearrangement joined TRBV4-1 to TRBJ2-5, with 7 bases aligning to TRBD2. The sample taken for sequencing was PBMCs or a T cell subset sorted from them (not recorded which). The nucleotide sequence reads as follows: TGCGCCAGCAGCCACTTAGCGGTGGGAGGGGAGACCCAGTACTTC. Its protein product is CASSHLAVGGETQYF.